A single sample gave rise to the 31 T cell receptor beta chains below, sequenced in a study of identical twins. MiXCR, applied by TCRdb to the 5' RACE reads, yields one record per CDR3 protein. The table has approximately 470,000 distinct CDR3 sequences, 11% to 15% seen once. The sample was also reused in another study, on yellow fever vaccine responses in identical twins.

Material: CD4+ T cells sorted from blood. The receptor source for this set is a young woman in good health.

V and J are TRBV5-5 and TRBJ2-7; 13 bases are shared with TRBD2. The CDR3 has 17 residues. J was trimmed by 0 bases and V by 0 bases; bases with no gene match: 3. Germline-derived CDR1 and CDR2 are SGHKS and YYEKEE (reference sequence). CDR3 residues: CASSLARTSGGSYEQYF. The CDR3 DNA sequence: TGTGCCAGCAGCTTGGCCCGGACTAGCGGGGGCTCCTACGAGCAGTACTTC.

This clonotype was seen only a few times. This chain uses TRBV28 with TRBJ1-1, with TRBD1 identical over 7 bases. CDR3 length: 13 residues. The junction had 6 bases not matched to a gene; V was cut back by 7 bases and J by 4 bases. In germline, CDR1 is MDHEN, CDR2 SYDVKM. CDR3 loop: CASILPGGTEAFF. The CDR3 DNA follows: TGTGCCAGCATTCTTCCAGGGGGCACTGAAGCTTTCTTT.

At least ten counts were recorded for this clonotype. The chain joins TRBV4-2 to TRBJ2-3, with 9 bases identical to TRBD2. The CDR3 loop spans 15 amino acids. Per the germline V gene, CDR1 is LGHNA and CDR2 is YNFKEQ. V dropped 6 bases and J dropped 5; count of bases not matched to a gene: 9. CDR3: CASSDSGSPEDTQYF. The DNA of the CDR3 is TGTGCCAGCAGTGATAGCGGGAGCCCGGAAGATACGCAGTATTTT.

The chain carries TRBV29-1 and TRBJ2-3; D is perhaps TRBD2 (5 bases). Between the trimmed V and J ends, which lost 5 bases and 2 bases, there was a span of 11 bases. This CDR3 region has 13 residues. Per the germline V gene, CDR1 is SQVTM and CDR2 is ANQGSEA. DNA of the CDR3: TGCAGCGTTCCGCCGGGAAACACAGATACGCAGTATTTT. Translation: CSVPPGNTDTQYF.

This clonotype was seen only a few times. The J gene is TRBJ1-1, the V gene TRBV20-1, with TRBD1 as a possible D gene (5 bases). CDR3 length: 14 amino acids. The germline CDR1 and CDR2 sequences are DFQATT and SNEGSKA (reference sequence). V was clipped by 0 bases and J by 5 bases, with 13 bases between them. Here the CDR3 reads CSARDRRGKTEAFF. The CDR3, as DNA: TGCAGTGCTAGAGATCGGAGGGGAAAAACTGAAGCTTTCTTT.

The chain combines TRBV9 with TRBJ2-7, with D possibly being TRBD2 (5 bases). The ends were cut back, 4 bases at V and 6 bases at J, with 17 bases in the middle. CDR1 is SGDLS, CDR2 YYNGEE, per germline. The CDR3 spans 14 residues. CDR3 coding DNA: TGTGCCAGCAGCCGCCGGGAACCATCGGCCGAGCAGTACTTC. This codes for CASSRREPSAEQYF.

The chain employs TRBV5-1 and TRBJ2-3; the match to TRBD1 covers 8 bases. With V trimmed by 3 bases and J by 2 bases, 8 bases remained unmatched. The CDR3 runs 16 residues. Germline lookup yields CDR1 SGHRS and CDR2 YFSETQ. This chain's CDR3 is CASSWRTGWITDTQYF. CDR3 nucleotide sequence: TGCGCCAGCAGCTGGAGGACAGGGTGGATCACAGATACGCAGTATTTT. Complete variable domain (other parts from reference TRBV5-1 and TRBJ2-3): KAGVTQTPRYLIKTRGQQVTLSCSPISGHRSVSWYQQTPGQGLQFLFEYFSETQRNKGNFPGRFSGRQFSNSRSEMNVSTLELGDSALYLCASSWRTGWITDTQYFGPGTRLTVL.

This clonotype came up a few times. J is TRBJ2-2 and V is TRBV5-1, with no clear D. Trimming cost V 1 base and J 4 bases, with 5 bases left between them. The CDR3 spans 13 residues. From germline, CDR1 is SGHRS and CDR2 YFSETQ. The DNA of the CDR3 is TGCGCCAGCAGCTTGCAGGCCACCGGGGAGCTGTTTTTT. Translated: CASSLQATGELFF.

This chain uses TRBV7-2 with TRBJ2-5; D is uncertain. V gave up 2 bases and J gave up 0 bases, with 10 bases separating them. Germline V lookup: CDR1 SGHTA, CDR2 FQGNSA. The CDR3 is made up of 15 amino acids. This chain's CDR3 is CASSLMSGYQETQYF. CDR3 sequence (DNA): TGTGCCAGCAGCTTAATGTCCGGGTACCAAGAGACCCAGTACTTC.

Only a few counts were recorded for this clonotype. This chain connects TRBV4-1 to TRBJ2-5, with D unresolved. The CDR3 length is 14 residues. Per germline, CDR1 MGHRA and CDR2 YSYEKL. V was cut by 1 base and J by 0 bases, with 6 bases left in between. The CDR3 nucleotides are TGCGCCAGCAGCCAAGTTCAGAACCAAGAGACCCAGTACTTC. This sequence encodes CASSQVQNQETQYF.

The chain links TRBV4-3 to TRBJ2-3; TRBD1 matches at 11 bases. V shed 3 bases and J 6 bases; nucleotides not matched to a gene: 2. The CDR3 consists of 14 residues. Germline-derived CDR1 and CDR2 are LGHNA and YSLEER. The CDR3 sequence: CASSHGTGGDTQYF. Written as DNA, the CDR3 is TGCGCCAGCAGCCACGGGACAGGGGGTGATACGCAGTATTTT.

A remark on this clonotype: The junction does not match germline at one end; this may be a read error. The chain recombines TRBV28 with TRBJ2-1, with 9 bases aligning to TRBD2. The CDR3 totals 19 residues. CDR1 and CDR2 from the germline V gene are MDHEN and SYDVKM. CDR3 amino acids: CACSFWGSGGPFSYNEQFF. In nucleotides, the CDR3 is TGTGCCTGCAGTTTTTGGGGTAGCGGGGGCCCATTCTCCTACAATGAGCAGTTCTTC.

Only a few counts were recorded for this clonotype. V and J are TRBV30 and TRBJ2-5, with 11 bases lining up with TRBD2. This CDR3 has 15 residues. Germline-derived CDR1 and CDR2 are GTSNPN and SVGIG (reference sequence). V was clipped by 8 bases and J by 5 bases; unmatched bases: 13. The CDR3 reads CAGGLAGGARETQYF. CDR3 nucleotides: TGTGCCGGAGGATTAGCGGGAGGGGCGCGGGAGACCCAGTACTTC.

This clonotype was detected only a few times. This chain links TRBV29-1 with TRBJ2-7, with a tentative D call TRBD2 (6 bases). The ends were cut back, 4 bases at V and 1 base at J, with 11 bases in the middle. CDR3 size: 13 residues. CDR1 is SQVTM and CDR2 is ANQGSEA in the germline V gene. The CDR3 region has the DNA TGCAGCGTTGTCCTGCGGGGATCCTACGAGCAGTACTTC. Protein product: CSVVLRGSYEQYF.

The chain carries TRBV5-1 and TRBJ2-1, with TRBD2 identical over 7 bases. V shed 3 bases and J 2 bases; nucleotides not matched to a gene: 8. Germline V lookup: CDR1 SGHRS, CDR2 YFSETQ. The CDR3 contains 16 residues. CDR3 coding DNA: TGCGCCAGCAGCTACGATAGCGGGTCGGCCTACAATGAGCAGTTCTTC. It codes for CASSYDSGSAYNEQFF.

The V and J genes are TRBV20-1 and TRBJ2-3; D is uncertain. Germline V gene data show CDR1 as DFQATT and CDR2 as SNEGSKA (reference sequence). The V gene lost 3 bases and the J gene lost 6 bases, with 10 bases spanning the gap. This CDR3 has 12 residues. The CDR3 sequence is CSASEGPDTQYF. The CDR3 DNA sequence: TGCAGTGCTAGTGAAGGTCCGGATACGCAGTATTTT.

The chain joins TRBV27 to TRBJ2-6; 12 bases line up with TRBD2. This CDR3 is built from 20 residues. With V trimmed by 3 bases and J by 0 bases, 9 bases remained unmatched. Germline V gene data show CDR1 as MNHEY and CDR2 as SMNVEV (reference sequence). The CDR3 region is CASSFILAGGPLSGANVLTF. The CDR3 DNA reads TGTGCCAGCAGTTTCATCCTAGCGGGAGGGCCTCTCTCTGGGGCCAACGTCCTGACTTTC.

V is TRBV15 and J is TRBJ1-1; D is perhaps TRBD1 (5 bases). Germline CDR1 LNHNV, CDR2 YYDKDF (reference sequence). The CDR3 is 16 residues long. The germline V and J ends were trimmed by 3 bases and 1 base, with 15 bases remaining between them. The CDR3 nucleotides are TGTGCCACCAGCAGCAACCTGGGTACAGGGAACACTGAAGCTTTCTTT. This gives the protein CATSSNLGTGNTEAFF. Based on the CDR3 plus reference TRBV15 and TRBJ1-1, the full variable domain is DAMVIQNPRYQVTQFGKPVTLSCSQTLNHNVMYWYQQKSSQAPKLLFHYYDKDFNNEADTPDNFQSRRPNTSFCFLDIRSPGLGDTAMYLCATSSNLGTGNTEAFFGQGTRLTVV.

This clonotype came up many times. This sequence joins TRBV28 and TRBJ2-2, with a possible D match to TRBD1 (5 bases). The germline gives CDR1 MDHEN, CDR2 SYDVKM. Trimming removed 5 bases at V and 6 bases at J, with 16 bases between. There are 15 residues in the CDR3. The CDR3 region has the DNA TGTGCCAGCAGTCCCTCGGACAAGGGCGCCGGGGAGCTGTTTTTT. This gives the protein CASSPSDKGAGELFF.

This sequence joins TRBV29-1 and TRBJ2-1; 7 positions match TRBD1. V gave up 7 bases and J gave up 4 bases; unmatched junction bases: 7. There are 13 residues in the CDR3. CDR1 SQVTM and CDR2 ANQGSEA come from the germline V gene. The CDR3 DNA reads as TGCAGCGCCTCGACAGGGACGTACAATGAGCAGTTCTTC. It specifies CSASTGTYNEQFF.

This clonotype occurred a few times. This rearrangement joins TRBV21-1 to TRBJ2-7; the table's D gene call, TRBD1, was not cross checked with the DNA. TRBV21-1 is termed a pseudogene. The CDR3 is 16 amino acids. The CDR3 is CASSNWGQGKVNEQYF. As DNA, the CDR3 is TGTGCCAGCAGCAATTGGGGACAGGGAAAGGTAAACGAGCAGTACTTC.

This clonotype was seen repeatedly, ten times or more. This chain links TRBV12-3 or TRBV12-4 with TRBJ1-3, with TRBD1 as a possible D gene (5 bases). The CDR3 has 15 amino acids. Trimming pared 7 bases from V and 3 bases from J, leaving 16 bases between. The DNA for the CDR3 is TGTGCCAGCACCTCAACTCCAGGGATTGGAAACACCATATATTTT. Its protein is CASTSTPGIGNTIYF.

This clonotype has only a few counts. The CDR3 spells CASSQMKTGELFF. For the CDR3, the DNA is TGTGCCAGCAGCCAAATGAAGACCGGGGAGCTGTTTTTT. The chain couples TRBV3-1 to TRBJ2-2, with D hard to call. CDR1 and CDR2 from the germline V gene are LGHDT and YNNKEL (reference sequence). The germline V and J ends were trimmed by 2 bases and 5 bases, with 6 bases remaining between them. CDR3 length equals 13 residues.

This clonotype was seen a handful of times. The chain employs TRBV28 and TRBJ1-2, with D maybe TRBD1 (6 bases). Germline V gene lookup returns CDR1 MDHEN and CDR2 SYDVKM. Trimming took 5 bases from V and 7 from J, leaving 14 bases between them. The CDR3 is 13 residues long. DNA of the CDR3: TGTGCCAGCAGTCCCCGGACAGTGAGTGGCTACACCTTC. Translated: CASSPRTVSGYTF.

The V gene is TRBV15, the J gene TRBJ2-3; D is undetermined. V dropped 1 base and J dropped 4 bases, with 6 bases sitting between them. CDR3 length: 13 residues. CDR1 LNHNV and CDR2 YYDKDF come from the germline V gene (reference sequence). The CDR3 DNA is TGTGCCACCAGCAGAGCGGCAGCAGATACGCAGTATTTT. This codes for CATSRAAADTQYF. Drawing the rest from reference TRBV15 and TRBJ2-3, the complete variable domain is DAMVIQNPRYQVTQFGKPVTLSCSQTLNHNVMYWYQQKSSQAPKLLFHYYDKDFNNEADTPDNFQSRRPNTSFCFLDIRSPGLGDTAMYLCATSRAAADTQYFGPGTRLTVL.

This clonotype has more than one count but fewer than ten. The chain couples TRBV7-2 to TRBJ2-7; 7 bases match TRBD2. This CDR3 has 14 amino acids. V shed 1 base and J 2 bases; nucleotides not matched to a gene: 2. The germline gives CDR1 SGHTA, CDR2 FQGNSA. The CDR3 coding sequence is TGTGCCAGCAGCTTAGACCTAGCGGCCTACGAGCAGTACTTC. It specifies CASSLDLAAYEQYF.

The table lists this clonotype with many counts. The chain uses TRBV6-2 or TRBV6-3 and TRBJ2-7; 12 bases fit TRBD2. CDR3 length: 15 amino acids. Germline CDR1 reads MNHEY; CDR2 reads SVGEGT. Germline trimming cut 4 bases from V and 5 bases from J; bases unmatched to any gene: 6. The CDR3 loop reads CASSSSGRAGNEQYF. CDR3 nucleotide sequence: TGTGCCAGCAGTTCTAGCGGGAGGGCCGGGAACGAGCAGTACTTC.

J is TRBJ2-5 and V is TRBV7-2; D not resolved. The CDR3 has 16 amino acids. CDR1 is SGHTA, CDR2 FQGNSA, per germline. Trimming cost V 0 bases and J 4 bases, with 15 bases left between them. The CDR3 nucleotides are TGTGCCAGCAGCTTAGCCGCAGGCTGGGCAACAGAGACCCAGTACTTC. Translation: CASSLAAGWATETQYF. The full variable domain, its missing parts supplied by reference TRBV7-2 and TRBJ2-5, is GAGVSQSPSNKVTEKGKDVELRCDPISGHTALYWYRQSLGQGLEFLIYFQGNSAPDKSGLPSDRFSAERTGGSVSTLTIQRTQQEDSAVYLCASSLAAGWATETQYFGPGTRLLVL.

This clonotype was found many times. The rearrangement uses TRBV7-2 and TRBJ1-6, with D hard to call. Looked up from germline, CDR1 is SGHTA and CDR2 is FQGNSA. The CDR3 runs to 14 residues. V lost 2 bases and J lost 3, with 5 bases in between. The CDR3, as DNA: TGTGCCAGCAGCTTACCAGGCTATAATTCACCCCTCCACTTT. It encodes CASSLPGYNSPLHF.

The chain carries TRBV20-1 and TRBJ1-5, with TRBD1 as a possible D gene (5 bases). Per the germline V gene, CDR1 is DFQATT and CDR2 is SNEGSKA (reference sequence). CDR3 size: 14 residues. The ends were cut back, 5 bases at V and 7 bases at J, with 18 bases in the middle. This CDR3 is CSAGVGVSTQPQHF. For the CDR3, the DNA is TGCAGTGCTGGAGTGGGGGTCTCCACCCAGCCCCAGCATTTT.

V usage is TRBV10-3 and J usage is TRBJ1-5; 8 bases are shared with TRBD1. This CDR3 region has 15 residues. V lost 8 bases to trimming and J lost 4 bases; unmatched junction nucleotides: 10. CDR1 is ENHRY and CDR2 is SYGVKD in the germline V gene. The chain's CDR3 is CAISSGQGKNQPQHF. The CDR3 nucleotides read TGTGCCATCTCCTCCGGACAGGGAAAGAATCAGCCCCAGCATTTT.